Following are 14 T cell receptor beta chains from one sample sequenced in a study of regulatory T cells in long-lasting Graves disease. Arm-PCR of CDR3 regions with iRepertoire HTBI primers generated TCR beta libraries. TCRdb re-called the multiplex PCR reads with MiXCR, one entry per CDR3 protein. The sample shows over 400,000 distinct CDR3 sequences, about 15% of them seen only once. Time point of the sample: newly diagnosed GD, antithyroid drugs for less than 3 months. Extracted PBMC RNA gave rise to the TCR library. These same records also appear under a second study, on T cells in Graves' hyperthyroidism and ophthalmopathy.

This material consisted of peripheral blood mononuclear cells (PBMCs), taken at new diagnosis, from a patient treated with antithyroid drugs. Receptors were obtained from a woman in her forties or fifties with Graves disease.

This clonotype turned up a few times. This chain connects TRBV7-9 to TRBJ2-5; D is unclear. The V and J ends lost 1 base and 4 bases respectively, with 7 bases between them. This CDR3 spans 13 amino acids. Germline-derived CDR1 and CDR2 are SEHNR and FQNEAQ (reference sequence). CDR3 coding DNA: TGTGCCAGCAGCTTAGAACTCCCAGAGACCCAGTACTTC. It translates to CASSLELPETQYF.

Note on this clonotype: This sequence may be a read error, since a much larger clone differs from it by one base. The V and J genes are TRBV5-5 and TRBJ1-5, with TRBD1 matching over 7 bases. Germline V gene data show CDR1 as SGHKS and CDR2 as YYEKEE (reference sequence). Trimming removed 4 bases from V and 3 bases from J; junction bases left unmatched: 4. The CDR3 length is 14 residues. CDR3 bases: TGTGCCAGCAGCGCGGGACAGTACAATCAGCCCCAGCATTTT. Protein product: CASSAGQYNQPQHF.

This chain uses TRBV5-1 with TRBJ2-3, with D unclear. V shed 1 base and J shed 5 bases, with 11 bases lying between them. The V gene's germline CDR1 is SGHRS and CDR2 YFSETQ. This CDR3 spans 14 amino acids. Here the CDR3 DNA reads TGCGCCAGCAGCTTGACCGTATGGGGAGATACGCAGTATTTT. The encoded protein is CASSLTVWGDTQYF.

This clonotype has more than one count but fewer than ten. An end of the junction differs from the germline gene, which may be a read error. The chain employs TRBV7-9 and TRBJ2-3, with 9 nucleotides matching TRBD2. CDR3 length: 11 residues. Per the germline V gene, CDR1 is SEHNR and CDR2 is FQNEAQ (reference sequence). CDR3 residues: CASSLGLASGF. CDR3 DNA sequence: TGTGCCAGCAGCCTAGGACTAGCGTCAGGTTTT.

This clonotype has at least ten counts. CDR3 protein: CASSFSRLRSRQETQYF. The DNA for the CDR3 is TGTGCCAGCAGTTTCAGCAGGCTCAGGAGCCGACAAGAGACCCAGTACTTC. V is TRBV28 and J is TRBJ2-5; no clear D. The CDR3 is 17 residues long. The germline CDR1 and CDR2 sequences are MDHEN and SYDVKM. V was clipped by 3 bases and J by 2 bases, with 19 bases between them.

In its sample, this clonotype was seen a few times. The chain employs TRBV19 and TRBJ1-5; 8 nucleotides align to TRBD1. The CDR3 is 16 residues long. V lost 5 bases, J lost 2 bases, and 8 bases stayed unmatched. In germline, CDR1 is LNHDA, CDR2 SQIVND (reference sequence). The CDR3 is CASSPDRDRGNQPQHF. In DNA, the CDR3 is TGTGCCAGTAGTCCGGACAGGGATCGAGGCAATCAGCCCCAGCATTTT.

Many counts were recorded for this clonotype. J is TRBJ2-7 and V is TRBV11-2; the D gene is possibly TRBD1 (5 bases). This CDR3 spans 18 amino acids. V gave up 0 bases and J gave up 4 bases, with 22 bases separating them. In germline, CDR1 is SGHAT, CDR2 FQNNGV. CDR3 nucleotide sequence: TGTGCCAGCAGCTTAGAGAAGTATTCGGTAGGGGTTGAGTACGAGCAGTACTTC. Amino acids: CASSLEKYSVGVEYEQYF. The full variable domain, its missing parts supplied by reference TRBV11-2 and TRBJ2-7, is EAGVAQSPRYKIIEKRQSVAFWCNPISGHATLYWYQQILGQGPKLLIQFQNNGVVDDSQLPKDRFSAERLKGVDSTLKIQPAKLEDSAVYLCASSLEKYSVGVEYEQYFGPGTRLTVT.

At least ten counts were recorded for this clonotype. The chain has TRBV20-1 and TRBJ2-7; tentatively, D is TRBD1 (6 bases). The V gene lost 6 bases and the J gene lost 1 base, with 10 bases spanning the gap. CDR1 is DFQATT and CDR2 is SNEGSKA in the germline V gene (reference sequence). The CDR3 runs 12 residues. CDR3 coding DNA: TGCAGTGCCAGGACAGCTTCCTACGAGCAGTACTTC. Translated: CSARTASYEQYF.

This clonotype was recorded at least ten times. The chain has TRBV2 and TRBJ1-6, with D hard to call. Trimming removed 6 bases at V and 8 bases at J, with 17 bases between. The CDR3 has 15 amino acids. Germline values: CDR1 SNHLY, CDR2 FYNNEI. The CDR3 region has the DNA TGTGCCAGCAGGCCCGGTGCCGGAAGAGATTCACCCCTCCACTTT. This translates into CASRPGAGRDSPLHF.

This clonotype appeared many times. The chain is built from TRBV27 and TRBJ2-5, with D perhaps assigned TRBD1 or TRBD2 (6 bases each). Trimming shortened V by 2 bases and J by 1 base, and 8 bases separated the two germline ends. This CDR3 is built from 14 residues. Germline values: CDR1 MNHEY, CDR2 SMNVEV (reference sequence). CDR3 in DNA: TGTGCCAGCAGTTTAGGGGGGCGCCAAGAGACCCAGTACTTC. Translating gives CASSLGGRQETQYF.

This clonotype was detected many times. The chain carries TRBV5-4 and TRBJ2-3; 8 bases align to TRBD1. The CDR3 extends over 14 amino acids. Germline V gene lookup returns CDR1 SGHNT and CDR2 YYREEE (reference sequence). The V gene end was trimmed by 5 bases and the J gene end by 1 base; junction bases not matched to a gene: 3. CDR3 sequence (DNA): TGTGCCAGCAGGCCAGGGGGCGGCACAGATACGCAGTATTTT. It is translated as CASRPGGGTDTQYF.

This clonotype was seen repeatedly, ten times or more. The chain joins TRBV20-1 to TRBJ2-1; perhaps TRBD2 as D (5 bases). Germline lookup yields CDR1 DFQATT and CDR2 SNEGSKA (reference sequence). The CDR3 is 13 amino acids. Trimming removed 3 bases from V and 6 bases from J, with 12 bases in between. The CDR3 protein is CSASPFSVNEQFF. The CDR3 DNA reads as TGCAGTGCTAGTCCCTTTAGCGTCAATGAGCAGTTCTTC.

Concerning this clonotype itself: This likely came from a read error, as a far larger clone is one base away. The V call is TRBV2, the J call TRBJ2-1; TRBD2 matches at 12 bases. V shed 7 bases, J shed 13 bases, and the junction held 8 bases outside the gene matches. From germline, CDR1 is SNHLY and CDR2 FYNNEI. The CDR3 is 13 residues long. CDR3 loop: CASTLTSGSKQFF. The CDR3 bases are TGTGCCAGCACCCTGACTAGCGGGAGCAAACAGTTCTTC.

The chain combines TRBV28 with TRBJ2-1; 7 nucleotides align to TRBD2. Germline-derived CDR1 and CDR2 are MDHEN and SYDVKM. The CDR3 length is 14 residues. The J segment lost 8 bases and the V segment lost 3 bases, leaving 7 bases of the junction unmatched. CDR3 amino acids: CASSFRGRGYEQFF. CDR3 DNA: TGTGCCAGCAGTTTCCGCGGGAGAGGGTATGAGCAGTTCTTC.